This T cell receptor beta chain was found in a study of human T cells and chemical hapten exposure (dated by TCRdb to about 2021). Background for the entire study: For sensitization, 2% DPC in acetone was applied to a 2 cm by 2 cm area of upper inner arm skin. Weekly therapeutic DPC doses were additionally applied to the scalp of patients throughout the approximately 25-week study period. Patch tests used Finn chambers with 0.01% DPC on the upper back, scored after 6 days by International Contact Dermatitis Research Group standards. The mostly female patient cohort included alopecia areata with under or over 50% scalp involvement, alopecia totalis and alopecia universalis. The libraries were sequenced as a pool, and the TCR yield per sample differed mostly because of small variations in library volumes within the pool. The study tracked peripheral blood TCR repertoire changes in vivo during primary and secondary sensitization to the hapten diphenylcyclopropenone (DPC) in alopecia patients. Blood samples were taken from patients before sensitization (week 0) and at 2, 6 and about 24 weeks after DPC sensitization. Some 29 alopecia patients provided blood for TCR sequencing at one to four time points (pre-sensitization, 2, 6 and 24 weeks). Overall study outcomes, separate from this receptor: Expanded TCRs formed significantly more large CDR3 similarity clusters than pre-sensitization or healthy control sets, consistent with antigen-driven responses. Because all patients had alopecia, a presumed autoimmune disease, the immune response of the patients might differ from that of healthy individuals. No change with DPC sensitization was found in the number of TCRs above 1 in 1000 frequency, and no evidence of global repertoire structure alterations was found. After repeated subsampling, the strength of the expansion versus patch-test correlation and the threshold at which it became significant changed. A positive correlation was found between the number of PT1 expanded TCRs and patch test score, with significance reached at thresholds 8, 16 and 32 but not 4.

Explained via the paper, the time point label denotes: patch test 2, 6 weeks after DPC sensitization. In light of the paper, this sample's treatment or condition label describes: therapeutic diphenylcyclopropenone sensitization with weekly scalp DPC. At every patch-test visit, the blood draw took place before the patch test was put on. Patients were considered eligible if aged 18 to 70, diagnosed with alopecia and deemed suitable for DPC therapy, and patients were excluded if pregnant. Unfractionated whole blood was collected in Tempus Blood RNA tubes, and total RNA was extracted from that blood. This clonotype was detected ten times or more. The clone's antigen remains unknown. The sample holds no much larger clone one base away, and base qualities are not on file. The library was made by RACE. Sequencing used a NextSeq 500. During library preparation, unique molecular identifiers were attached to individual cDNA molecules so that TCRs could be counted quantitatively and reproducibly. For every blood RNA sample, sequencing covered both the TCR alpha and TCR beta chains. The authors processed their data as follows. The median number of TCRs per sample was approximately 98,000, ranging from about 23,224 to 700,000. The Decombinator software suite was used to annotate V, J and CDR3 in the TCR reads. To make PS versus PT1 abundance plots, every sample was subsampled to the same number of TCRs (28,000). Expanded TCRs were defined as absent before sensitization and observed at least eight times at the 2-week time point. TCRdb took the public reads, trimmed them with fastp at Q25, ran MiXCR for clone calling and kept in-frame beta chains. Rows with one shared CDR3 protein collapse into an entry with the most common genes and DNA. What appears here as the V and J calls and clone size reflects TCRdb's work, not the paper's. This sample lists over 100,000 distinct CDR3 sequences; roughly a tenth were detected once. Of the sample, about 3% falls within the top ten clones.

The source was whole blood, collected in connection with sensitization to the hapten diphenylcyclopropenone (DPC). The TCR sequence derives from a woman between 40 and 50 years old with alopecia areata. Some clones in this sample may be carry-over from other donors' samples.

The CDR3 in this case is CASSRDGLPYEQYF. The DNA sequence is TGTGCCAGCAGCCGGGACGGACTCCCCTACGAGCAGTACTTC. The rearranged chain carries TRBV11-2 and TRBJ2-7; the D gene is possibly TRBD1 or TRBD2, each agreeing over 5 bases. CDR1 and CDR2, looked up from the germline V gene, are SGHAT and FQNNGV. From the cysteine through the phenylalanine, the CDR3 covers 14 amino acids. This entry keeps only the CDR3 DNA: 42 bases, framed from base 1. Trimming takes 5 bases from V and 2 bases from J, and the germline ends sit 13 bases apart.